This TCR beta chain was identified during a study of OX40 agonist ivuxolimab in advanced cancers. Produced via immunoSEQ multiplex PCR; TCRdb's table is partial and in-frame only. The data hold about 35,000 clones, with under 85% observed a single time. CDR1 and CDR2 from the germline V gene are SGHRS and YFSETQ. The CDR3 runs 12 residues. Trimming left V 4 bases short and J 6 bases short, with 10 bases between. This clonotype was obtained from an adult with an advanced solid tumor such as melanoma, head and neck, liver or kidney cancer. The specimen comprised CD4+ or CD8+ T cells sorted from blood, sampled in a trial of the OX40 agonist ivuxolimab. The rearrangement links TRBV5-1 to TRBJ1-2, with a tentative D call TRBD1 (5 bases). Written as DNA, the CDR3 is TGCGCCAGCAGCCTCCCGGACAATGGCTACACCTTC. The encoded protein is CASSLPDNGYTF. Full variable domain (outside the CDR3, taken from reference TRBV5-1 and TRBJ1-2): KAGVTQTPRYLIKTRGQQVTLSCSPISGHRSVSWYQQTPGQGLQFLFEYFSETQRNKGNFPGRFSGRQFSNSRSEMNVSTLELGDSALYLCASSLPDNGYTFGSGTRLTVV.